Below, 19 T cell receptor beta chains from the same sample are listed, as sequenced in a study of yellow fever vaccine responses in identical twins. TCRdb passed the RT-PCR reads through MiXCR, listing each CDR3 protein once. Of around 2,400 distinct CDR3 sequences in the sample, 81% are singletons; the top ten hold 2.5% to 3%. The sequences come from T cells from blood (PBMCs), unsorted or a sorted subset (not recorded which), collected before or after yellow fever vaccination (not recorded which). The receptors shown here come from a young woman who received the yellow fever vaccine.

This rearrangement joins TRBV20-1 to TRBJ2-5, with D uncertain. The germline V gene has CDR1 DFQATT and CDR2 SNEGSKA (reference sequence). The CDR3 covers 12 residues. Trimming removed 3 bases from V and 7 bases from J, with 12 bases in between. The DNA for the CDR3 is TGCAGTGCTAGTAGTCTGGTGGGGACCCAGTACTTC. It encodes CSASSLVGTQYF.

The chain is built from TRBV27 and TRBJ2-3; 8 nucleotides match TRBD2. The CDR3 loop spans 18 amino acids. The V segment lost 7 bases and the J segment 1 base; nucleotides outside the gene matches: 16. The germline V gene has CDR1 MNHEY and CDR2 SMNVEV (reference sequence). CDR3 sequence: CASIPLWAGGRGTDTQYF. The CDR3 coding sequence is TGTGCCAGCATACCCCTGTGGGCGGGAGGCCGTGGCACAGATACGCAGTATTTT.

This chain uses TRBV11-1 with TRBJ1-5; D not resolved. Deletions cut 3 bases from V and 4 bases from J, with 7 bases between. This CDR3 contains 13 residues. Germline CDR1 reads SGHAT; CDR2 reads FQDESV (reference sequence). The CDR3 bases are TGTGCCAGCAGCTTGAATGGAAATCAGCCCCAGCATTTT. Residues: CASSLNGNQPQHF.

This chain links TRBV5-1 with TRBJ2-1; 11 nucleotides line up with TRBD2. V was pared by 5 bases and J by 5 bases, with 3 bases of the junction left unmatched. The CDR3 is 14 residues long. Germline V gene data show CDR1 as SGHRS and CDR2 as YFSETQ. CDR3 region: CASRQLAGDNEQFF. In nucleotides, the CDR3 is TGCGCCAGCAGACAACTAGCGGGAGACAATGAGCAGTTCTTC.

This clonotype was detected only once. The chain carries TRBV11-2 and TRBJ1-3; tentatively, D is TRBD1 (5 bases). This CDR3 is 15 amino acids long. Germline V CDR1 and CDR2: SGHAT, FQNNGV. V lost 5 bases, J lost 7 bases, and 18 bases lay in between. The CDR3 spells CASSTTAGVWNTIYF. The DNA for the CDR3 is TGTGCCAGCAGCACGACAGCGGGAGTGTGGAACACCATATATTTT.

The genes are TRBV5-5 and TRBJ1-6; D perhaps matches TRBD1 (6 bases). Trimming removed 4 bases at V and 10 bases at J, with 9 bases between. Germline CDR1 and CDR2: SGHKS and YYEKEE (reference sequence). The CDR3 totals 12 residues. The CDR3 sequence is CASSPTGSPLHF. CDR3 DNA sequence: TGTGCCAGCAGCCCGACAGGCTCACCCCTCCACTTT. The variable domain in full, completed from reference TRBV5-5 and TRBJ1-6, reads DAGVTQSPTHLIKTRGQQVTLRCSPISGHKSVSWYQQVLGQGPQFIFQYYEKEERGRGNFPDRFSARQFPNYSSELNVNALLLGDSALYLCASSPTGSPLHFGNGTRLTVT.

The chain joins TRBV28 to TRBJ2-3, with D unresolved. The CDR3 extends over 14 amino acids. Trimming took off 6 bases at V and 0 bases at J, with 10 bases between the two ends. The germline V gene encodes CDR1 MDHEN and CDR2 SYDVKM. For the CDR3, the DNA is TGTGCCAGCAGCCCCCCCCACAGCACAGATACGCAGTATTTT. Translated, it gives CASSPPHSTDTQYF.

The V and J genes are TRBV19 and TRBJ2-5; D gene uncertain. Germline V lookup: CDR1 LNHDA, CDR2 SQIVND (reference sequence). The CDR3 covers 12 residues. V was trimmed by 5 bases and J by 5 bases, leaving 9 bases between them. CDR3: CASSHTRETQYF. In nucleotides, the CDR3 is TGTGCCAGTAGTCATACAAGGGAGACCCAGTACTTC. Filled out from reference TRBV19 and TRBJ2-5, the complete variable domain reads DGGITQSPKYLFRKEGQNVTLSCEQNLNHDAMYWYRQDPGQGLRLIYYSQIVNDFQKGDIAEGYSVSREKKESFPLTVTSAQKNPTAFYLCASSHTRETQYFGPGTRLLVL.

The CDR3 here is CATSRSPGDYGYTF. The CDR3 nucleotides read TGTGCCACCAGCAGGTCTCCGGGGGACTATGGCTACACCTTC. V usage is TRBV15 and J usage is TRBJ1-2; TRBD1 is a possible D gene (5 bases). The CDR3 length is 14 residues. CDR1 is LNHNV, CDR2 YYDKDF, per germline (reference sequence). The V and J ends lost 3 bases and 3 bases respectively, with 11 bases between them.

This sequence joins TRBV15 and TRBJ1-5; no firm D call. V lost 0 bases and J 0 bases, leaving 6 bases between the germline ends. The CDR3 runs to 15 residues. The V gene's germline CDR1 is LNHNV and CDR2 YYDKDF (reference sequence). This CDR3 is CATSRDVYSNQPQHF. The CDR3 bases are TGTGCCACCAGCAGAGACGTCTATAGCAATCAGCCCCAGCATTTT.

The CDR3 here is CASSYQAQMNTEAFF. Written as DNA, the CDR3 is TGTGCCAGCAGCTACCAGGCCCAAATGAACACTGAAGCTTTCTTT. The chain recombines TRBV11-3 with TRBJ1-1; unclear D gene. V was shortened by 4 bases and J by 0 bases, with 12 bases between the two germline ends. Germline loops: CDR1 SGHNT, CDR2 YENEEA. The CDR3 totals 15 residues.

V gene TRBV15 combines with J gene TRBJ1-2; 9 bases match TRBD1. The CDR3 is 13 residues long. V gave up 3 bases and J gave up 6 bases; unmatched junction bases: 2. Germline CDR1 is LNHNV and CDR2 is YYDKDF (reference sequence). In nucleotides, the CDR3 is TGTGCCACCAGCAGGGACAGGGGACATGGCTACACCTTC. Encoded protein: CATSRDRGHGYTF.

J is TRBJ1-1 and V is TRBV6-1; the match to TRBD1 covers 10 bases. There are 13 residues in the CDR3. V gave up 6 bases and J gave up 4 bases; unmatched junction bases: 2. Germline loops: CDR1 MNHNS, CDR2 SASEGT. CDR3 nucleotide sequence: TGTGCCAGCAGGGGGACAGGGGTCACTGAAGCTTTCTTT. Its translation: CASRGTGVTEAFF.

The chain joins TRBV5-6 to TRBJ2-3; no clear D gene. V was pared by 4 bases and J by 2 bases, with 5 bases between. The CDR3 spans 12 residues. CDR1 and CDR2 (germline): SGHDT, YYEEEE. The CDR3 DNA is TGTGCCAGCAGCCCCAACACAGATACGCAGTATTTT. The encoded protein is CASSPNTDTQYF. Supplemented by reference TRBV5-6 and TRBJ2-3, the full variable domain reads DAGVTQSPTHLIKTRGQQVTLRCSPKSGHDTVSWYQQALGQGPQFIFQYYEEEERQRGNFPDRFSGHQFPNYSSELNVNALLLGDSALYLCASSPNTDTQYFGPGTRLTVL.

This chain joins TRBV12-3 or TRBV12-4 and TRBJ1-3; D not certain. V lost 4 bases, J lost 0 bases, and 10 bases lay in between. The CDR3 length is 15 residues. The CDR3 region is CASSSPDHSGNTIYF. The CDR3, as DNA: TGTGCCAGCAGTTCTCCGGATCACTCTGGAAACACCATATATTTT.

As concerns this clonotype: Compared with germline, one end of the junction differs, possibly owing to a read error. This chain joins TRBV28 and TRBJ2-5; TRBD2 matches 11 bases. Germline V gene lookup returns CDR1 MDHEN and CDR2 SYDVKM. The CDR3 runs to 15 residues. The CDR3 loop is CASSSSGRLLEAQYF. The CDR3 region has the DNA TGTGCCAGCAGTTCTAGCGGGAGGTTACTAGAGGCCCAGTACTTC.

The V and J genes are TRBV5-5 and TRBJ1-5; no clear D gene. The germline CDR1 and CDR2 sequences are SGHKS and YYEKEE (reference sequence). CDR3 length equals 10 residues. The V and J ends lost 0 bases and 9 bases respectively, with 1 base between them. CDR3 protein: CASSLGPQHF. Written as DNA, the CDR3 is TGTGCCAGCAGCTTGGGGCCCCAGCATTTT.

The genes are TRBV12-3 or TRBV12-4 and TRBJ1-4; D might be TRBD1 (6 bases). Trimming pared 7 bases from V and 8 bases from J, leaving 20 bases between. This CDR3 comprises 15 residues. The CDR3 spells CASIWDQGLREKLFF. CDR3 nucleotide sequence: TGTGCCAGCATTTGGGATCAGGGGCTGCGGGAAAAACTGTTTTTT.

The rearrangement links TRBV20-1 to TRBJ2-1; unclear D gene. The CDR3 runs to 15 residues. CDR1 DFQATT and CDR2 SNEGSKA come from the germline V gene (reference sequence). V dropped 0 bases and J dropped 0 bases, with 9 bases sitting between them. CDR3 bases: TGCAGTGCTAGAGATCCGCAAACCTCCTACAATGAGCAGTTCTTC. Its protein is CSARDPQTSYNEQFF.